The entry below describes one T cell receptor beta chain. This sample stems from a study of T cells after somatic rescue of genetic block. V shed 2 bases and J shed 0 bases, with 14 bases lying between them. The germline V gene has CDR1 SGHAT and CDR2 FQNNGV. The CDR3 is 17 amino acids. The repertoire was sequenced with immunoSEQ multiplex PCR; TCRdb's copy has only in-frame clones and lacks some. The sample consists of some 90,000 clones, approximately 90% of them appearing once. The source is a woman aged 18-29 years. The chain is built from TRBV11-2 and TRBJ2-1; tentative D call: TRBD2 (5 bases). Sequenced sample: peripheral blood mononuclear cells (PBMCs). CDR3 nucleotide sequence: TGTGCCAGCAGCTTACGGTCGGTTGGGAGCTCCTACAATGAGCAGTTCTTC. This codes for CASSLRSVGSSYNEQFF.